This TCR beta chain was documented in a study of OX40 agonist ivuxolimab in advanced cancers. General notes on the study: The costimulatory receptor OX40 (CD134) was targeted by ivuxolimab, a fully human IgG2 agonistic monoclonal antibody. Intravenous ivuxolimab was administered to patients every 2 weeks at six dose levels: 0.01, 0.1, 0.3, 1.5, 3 and 10 mg/kg. Of the 50 or so patients in dose escalation, 19 had hepatocellular carcinoma, about 15 had melanoma, 9 had renal cell carcinoma and 9 had head and neck cancer. A male proportion of about 79% and a mean age of approximately 55 years, ranging from about 23 to 90, were recorded for the dose-escalation cohort. Patients were allowed to have had prior anti-PD-1, anti-PD-L1 or anti-CTLA-4 therapy, and roughly 40% of the dose-escalation patients had previously received checkpoint inhibitors. Three dose-escalation patients achieved partial responses, one with hepatocellular carcinoma and two with cutaneous melanoma. The point of sequencing TCRbeta in the periphery was to test whether ivuxolimab changed TCR sequence diversity and drove clonal T-cell expansion. The paper reports the monotherapy dose-escalation portion (N ≈ 50 patients) of the phase I ivuxolimab trial. Overall study results and their limits: In the 0.1-3.0 mg/kg groups, partial responders had among the lowest normalized peripheral clonal expansion, particularly in CD8+ T cells. At doses of 0.1 to 3.0 mg/kg, clonal expansion of both CD4+ and CD8+ blood T cells was observed from baseline to week 6. After ivuxolimab, expanded clones were on average more numerous among CD8+ T cells than among CD4+ T cells. Which antigens the clonally expanded peripheral T cells were specific for was not determined. Low levels of normalized T-cell clonal expansion were also shown by some nonresponding patients.

A remark on this clone: Its antigen target is currently unknown. No qualities accompany the bases; no much larger clone lies one base away.

Patients with a history of autoimmune disease or receiving systemic immunosuppression were excluded from the trial. Peripheral blood for TCR sequencing was collected from all dose cohorts at baseline, on cycle 4 day 1, and on cycle 7 day 1. Samples were obtained from an open-label, multicenter, first-in-human phase I dose-escalation trial of ivuxolimab. Adults with locally advanced or metastatic head and neck squamous cell, hepatocellular, melanoma or renal cell carcinoma were enrolled in the trial. Before TCR sequencing, CD4+ and CD8+ T cells were separately sorted from peripheral blood. V was cut back by 5 bases and J by 5 bases, leaving a gap of 12 bases between them. The CDR3 covers 14 residues, taking in both the cysteine and the phenylalanine. The read is trimmed to its CDR3 DNA, 42 bases read in frame from base 1. CDR1 and CDR2, per the germline V gene, are MDHEN and SYDVKM. Genomic DNA was isolated from the sorted cells so that the TCRbeta CDR3 region could be sequenced. The immunoSEQ Assay was used to sequence the TCRbeta CDR3 regions. Imported from immuneACCESS, the table was reduced by TCRdb to in-frame sequences with V and J called. These copies leave out some clones; in studies compared against another copy, an unresolved V gene accounts for under half, and the cause of the remainder is not known. The sample has about 160,000 clones on record, 85% to 95% of them singletons. The biggest ten clones account for around 0.31% of the sample.

The sequence came from an adult with an advanced solid tumor such as melanoma, head and neck, liver or kidney cancer. Here the sequenced sample was CD4+ or CD8+ T cells sorted from blood, taken in a trial of the OX40 agonist ivuxolimab. The rearranged segments are TRBV28 and TRBJ1-4; no D gene is confidently identified. The DNA reads as follows: TGTGCCAGCAGTCCCCGACGGGTCAATGAAAAACTGTTTTTT. This yields the protein CASSPRRVNEKLFF.